This T cell receptor beta chain was recorded in a study of blood T cell repertoires in COVID-19. As for the study in general: The analysed material was cDNA or gDNA that came from T cells, B-cell-depleted T cells, or PBMCs.

Original data processing: The authors estimated nucleated cell counts from reference gene primer amplification. The method was immunoSEQ multiplex PCR; TCRdb's version includes in-frame clones alone and lacks a portion of them. V and J calls and clone size are as listed in that table; D and trimming were resolved from the DNA. The table lists about 120,000 clones, 75% to 95% of them singletons, with 1.5% to 2% in the top ten. The J segment lost 3 bases and the V segment lost 1 base, leaving 14 bases of the junction unmatched. This CDR3 has 18 residues. Germline V gene data show CDR1 as SGHAT and CDR2 as FQNNGV.

The receptor's source is a human donor with active COVID-19. The donor label of this sample is uncertain. Sequencing was carried out using peripheral blood. The chain employs TRBV11-2 and TRBJ2-5; 7 positions agree with TRBD1. CDR3 bases: TGTGCCAGCAGCTTAGGGAACTTGGGACAGTCCGCGAAAGAGACCCAGTACTTC. Protein: CASSLGNLGQSAKETQYF.